These T cell receptor beta chains were read from a single sample in a study of beta chain features in type 1 diabetes. TCRdb's table, derived via immunoSEQ multiplex PCR, lists solely in-frame clones and lacks some. The profile shows under 800,000 clones, 15% of them singletons. Sequenced material: naive CD4+ T cells from blood. The receptors stem from a man aged 18-30 years in good health. Each CDR3 is given with its conserved first and last residue. A D gene is named only where the DNA matches it firmly. Size tells how often a clone was seen (once, few, many) or the class of an expanded clone, and some rows leave it out.

cdr3_nt: TGTGCCAGCAGCTTTCAACAGGGGGCTCTAATTTTT
cdr3_aa: CASSFQQGALIF
d_call: TRBD1
v_call: TRBV7-2
clone_size: -
j_call: TRBJ1-4

cdr3_nt: TGTGCCAGCAGGGATTTAGCGGGAGGTACTCACAATGAGCAGTTCTTC
cdr3_aa: CASRDLAGGTHNEQFF
d_call: TRBD2
v_call: TRBV11-1
clone_size: -
j_call: TRBJ2-1

cdr3_nt: TGTGCCAGCAGCGCCCGGGGCAGCCTTTCCATATATTTT
cdr3_aa: CASSARGSLSIYF
d_call: -
v_call: TRBV5-6
clone_size: -
j_call: TRBJ1-3

cdr3_nt: TGCGCCAGCAGCCCCCTTAGGGGAGGTGGCACTGAAGCTTTCTTT
cdr3_aa: CASSPLRGGGTEAFF
d_call: -
v_call: TRBV4-1
clone_size: few
j_call: TRBJ1-1

cdr3_nt: TGTGCCAGCAGCCTCTATACAGGGGCCCCGGGGAACACTGAAGCTTTCTTT
cdr3_aa: CASSLYTGAPGNTEAFF
d_call: TRBD1
v_call: TRBV13
clone_size: few
j_call: TRBJ1-1

cdr3_nt: TGTGCCAGGGGATCCAGGACACCCGGTTCACCCCTCCACTTT
cdr3_aa: CARGSRTPGSPLHF
d_call: -
v_call: TRBV2
clone_size: -
j_call: TRBJ1-6

cdr3_nt: TGCGCCAGCAGCCTACTCGACCGGGGCACAGATACGCAGTATTTT
cdr3_aa: CASSLLDRGTDTQYF
d_call: -
v_call: TRBV4-3
clone_size: few
j_call: TRBJ2-3

cdr3_nt: TGTGCCAGCAGCTCACAGGGTCTTCCTAATTCACCCCTCCACTTT
cdr3_aa: CASSSQGLPNSPLHF
d_call: -
v_call: TRBV7-3
clone_size: -
j_call: TRBJ1-6

cdr3_nt: TGTGCCAGCAGCGTTACGACTAGCGGGAGCTCCGGGGAGCTGTTTTTT
cdr3_aa: CASSVTTSGSSGELFF
d_call: TRBD2
v_call: TRBV9
clone_size: -
j_call: TRBJ2-2

cdr3_nt: TGCGCCAGCAGCTTGTTACAGGGCTACGAGCAGTACTTC
cdr3_aa: CASSLLQGYEQYF
d_call: -
v_call: TRBV5-1
clone_size: few
j_call: TRBJ2-7

cdr3_nt: TGTGCCAGCAGCCCTTATACGGGGGGGCCTGAGTATTTT
cdr3_aa: CASSPYTGGPEYF
d_call: TRBD2
v_call: TRBV7-2
clone_size: -
j_call: TRBJ2-3

cdr3_nt: TGTGCCATATCAGCTGGGGTGCCCGGGGAGCTGTTTTTT
cdr3_aa: CAISAGVPGELFF
d_call: -
v_call: TRBV10-3
clone_size: few
j_call: TRBJ2-2

cdr3_nt: TGTGCCAGCTCACCACTGCAGCCGCCAGGCTACACCTTC
cdr3_aa: CASSPLQPPGYTF
d_call: -
v_call: TRBV18
clone_size: few
j_call: TRBJ1-2

cdr3_nt: TGTGCCAGCAGCTTCGGACTCCGGGGTAATCAGCCCCAGCATTTT
cdr3_aa: CASSFGLRGNQPQHF
d_call: -
v_call: TRBV13
clone_size: -
j_call: TRBJ1-5

cdr3_nt: TGTGCCACCAGCAGAGATCTGGACAGAACAAATCAGCCCCAGCATTTT
cdr3_aa: CATSRDLDRTNQPQHF
d_call: -
v_call: TRBV15
clone_size: -
j_call: TRBJ1-5

cdr3_nt: TGTGCCAGCTCACCCTCGGGGGAGACCCAGTACTTC
cdr3_aa: CASSPSGETQYF
d_call: -
v_call: TRBV18
clone_size: -
j_call: TRBJ2-5

cdr3_nt: TGTGCCAGCAGTCTAGTCGTCGGGGGATCTCAGCCCCAGCATTTT
cdr3_aa: CASSLVVGGSQPQHF
d_call: -
v_call: TRBV7-2
clone_size: few
j_call: TRBJ1-5

cdr3_nt: TGTGCCAGCAGCCGCGGGACAAGGGACTACGAGCAGTACTTC
cdr3_aa: CASSRGTRDYEQYF
d_call: -
v_call: TRBV7-2
clone_size: few
j_call: TRBJ2-7

cdr3_nt: TGTGCCAGCTCAAGGCAGACGACAAACTATGGCTACACCTTC
cdr3_aa: CASSRQTTNYGYTF
d_call: -
v_call: TRBV7-2
clone_size: few
j_call: TRBJ1-2

cdr3_nt: TGCAGTGCTAGAGTGAACTACGAGCAGTACTTC
cdr3_aa: CSARVNYEQYF
d_call: -
v_call: TRBV20-1
clone_size: -
j_call: TRBJ2-7

cdr3_nt: TGTGCCAGCAGCAATCATGACGGGACAGCTAAAGCTTTCTTT
cdr3_aa: CASSNHDGTAKAFF
d_call: TRBD1
v_call: TRBV28
clone_size: few
j_call: TRBJ1-1

cdr3_nt: TGCGCCAGCAGTCGACCGGGACAGGGGGCGGACGAAAAACTGTTTTTT
cdr3_aa: CASSRPGQGADEKLFF
d_call: TRBD1
v_call: TRBV23-1
clone_size: -
j_call: TRBJ1-4